The 22 T cell receptor beta chains below come from one sample, sequenced in a study of cytomegalovirus exposure and HLA in healthy donors. With 60 Vbeta and 13 Jbeta primers, the PCR was carried out. The data were produced by immunoSEQ multiplex PCR, yet TCRdb's version contains in-frame clones alone and is incomplete. Among 110,000 or so clones listed, about 83% were seen once. The sample comprised PBMCs. The source of these receptors is a young man in good health and CMV-seronegative.

This chain connects TRBV2 to TRBJ1-2, with 8 nucleotides matching TRBD1. J lost 7 bases, V lost 5 bases, and 12 bases had no gene match. Looked up from germline, CDR1 is SNHLY and CDR2 is FYNNEI. The CDR3 is 15 amino acids. CDR3 sequence: CASSRDRTGSSGYTF. CDR3 DNA: TGTGCCAGCAGTAGGGACAGGACGGGATCTAGTGGCTACACCTTC.

J is TRBJ2-2 and V is TRBV4-3, with 9 bases aligning to TRBD2. With V trimmed by 3 bases and J by 7 bases, 12 bases remained unmatched. Germline CDR1 is LGHNA and CDR2 is YSLEER. The CDR3 length is 17 residues. The CDR3 spells CASSQEAVAGVVGELFF. CDR3 coding DNA: TGCGCCAGCAGCCAGGAGGCGGTAGCGGGAGTCGTCGGGGAGCTGTTTTTT.

The CDR3 region is CASSQVRGNEQFF. The CDR3 DNA reads as TGTGCCAGCAGCCAAGTGAGAGGCAATGAGCAGTTCTTC. The chain has TRBV14 and TRBJ2-1; D gene unclear. Germline V gene sequence: CDR1 SGHDN, CDR2 FVKESK. Trimming took off 1 base at V and 6 bases at J, with 7 bases between the two ends. This CDR3 region has 13 residues.

This chain links TRBV6-1 with TRBJ1-1; D not certain. The germline gives CDR1 MNHNS, CDR2 SASEGT. This CDR3 spans 13 amino acids. Deletions cut 6 bases from V and 0 bases from J, with 8 bases between. The CDR3 spells CASRAALNTEAFF. CDR3 DNA: TGTGCCAGCAGAGCGGCCCTGAACACTGAAGCTTTCTTT.

V and J are TRBV30 and TRBJ1-2; maybe TRBD1 (5 bases). The germline V gene encodes CDR1 GTSNPN and CDR2 SVGIG (reference sequence). This CDR3 is 13 amino acids long. V lost 2 bases, J lost 8 bases, and 15 bases lay in between. The CDR3 spells CAWSSRGERGYTF. In DNA form, the CDR3 reads TGTGCCTGGAGTTCCCGGGGGGAGCGGGGCTACACCTTC.

This clone was found a few times. The chain carries TRBV25-1 and TRBJ2-6; D uncertain. The CDR3 runs 12 residues. V lost 9 bases, J lost 2 bases, and 5 bases lay in between. Germline V gives CDR1 MGHDK, CDR2 SYGVNS. The DNA for the CDR3 is TGTGCCAGTTCCACTGGGGCCAACGTCCTGACTTTC. It specifies CASSTGANVLTF.

The chain is built from TRBV19 and TRBJ2-2; D is possibly TRBD2 (5 bases). V lost 7 bases to trimming and J lost 2 bases, with 11 bases between them. Germline V gives CDR1 LNHDA, CDR2 SQIVND (reference sequence). This CDR3 contains 14 residues. CDR3 amino acids: CASIRGANTGELFF. CDR3 nucleotide sequence: TGTGCCAGTATACGGGGAGCCAACACCGGGGAGCTGTTTTTT.

The chain has TRBV11-2 and TRBJ1-5; D is uncertain. CDR1 and CDR2 (germline): SGHAT, FQNNGV. The ends were cut back, 3 bases at V and 6 bases at J, with 9 bases in the middle. The CDR3 is 13 amino acids. CDR3 region: CASSFDGSQPQHF. As DNA, the CDR3 is TGTGCCAGCAGCTTTGATGGCAGTCAGCCCCAGCATTTT.

The chain combines TRBV4-1 with TRBJ2-1, with a tentative D call TRBD2 (6 bases). The CDR3 runs to 16 residues. Germline values: CDR1 MGHRA, CDR2 YSYEKL. Trimming cost V 4 bases and J 0 bases, with 13 bases left between them. CDR3 sequence reads: CASSRDWTSSYNEQFF. The CDR3 DNA reads TGCGCCAGCAGCCGGGACTGGACGAGCTCCTACAATGAGCAGTTCTTC.

This clone has more than one count but fewer than ten. The rearrangement links TRBV7-6 to TRBJ2-1, with D uncertain. Germline loops: CDR1 SGHVS, CDR2 FNYEAQ. The CDR3 spans 16 residues. Trimming cost V 1 base and J 0 bases, with 10 bases left between them. Written as DNA, the CDR3 is TGTGCCAGCAGCTTAGGACTGGCTAGCTCCTACAATGAGCAGTTCTTC. Its protein is CASSLGLASSYNEQFF.

The V and J genes are TRBV7-3 and TRBJ2-7; the match to TRBD2 covers 7 bases. CDR1 is SGHTA, CDR2 FQGTGA, per germline. The length of the CDR3 is 14 residues. V lost 7 bases and J lost 0; bases outside the gene matches: 6. CDR3 nucleotides: TGTGCCAGCAACACAGCGGGAAGCTCCTACGAGCAGTACTTC. The encoded protein is CASNTAGSSYEQYF. The full variable domain, in which reference TRBV7-3 and TRBJ2-7 provide the parts outside the CDR3, is GAGVSQTPSNKVTEKGKYVELRCDPISGHTALYWYRQSLGQGPEFLIYFQGTGAADDSGLPNDRFFAVRPEGSVSTLKIQRTERGDSAVYLCASNTAGSSYEQYFGPGTRLTVT.

The chain recombines TRBV6-4 with TRBJ2-3; the match to TRBD1 covers 7 bases. V lost 6 bases and J lost 0; bases outside the gene matches: 9. There are 16 residues in the CDR3. Per germline, CDR1 MRHNA and CDR2 SNTAGT. CDR3 residues: CASRPLDRESTDTQYF. DNA for the CDR3: TGTGCCAGCAGGCCACTCGACAGGGAGAGCACAGATACGCAGTATTTT.

The V gene is TRBV7-3, the J gene TRBJ2-5; 9 bases line up with TRBD1. Trimming at V came to 3 bases and at J to 2 bases, leaving 13 bases not matched to a gene. This CDR3 spans 18 amino acids. Germline CDR1 is SGHTA and CDR2 is FQGTGA. CDR3 nucleotides: TGTGCCAGCAGCTTGAAACCCCCCGGGACAGGGAAGCAAGAGACCCAGTACTTC. Translation gives CASSLKPPGTGKQETQYF.

V is TRBV6-6 and J is TRBJ1-2; 9 bases fit TRBD1. The germline V gene has CDR1 MNHNY and CDR2 SVGAGI (reference sequence). CDR3 length: 12 residues. Trimming cost V 9 bases and J 3 bases; bases outside gene matches: 2. CDR3 DNA: TGTGCCAGTAGACAGGGGGACTATGGCTACACCTTC. Encoded protein: CASRQGDYGYTF.

The chain combines TRBV28 with TRBJ1-1, with TRBD1 identical over 7 bases. Losses at the gene ends were 3 bases for V and 6 bases for J; bases not matched to a gene: 7. Germline loops: CDR1 MDHEN, CDR2 SYDVKM. The CDR3 is made up of 14 amino acids. CDR3 nucleotide sequence: TGTGCCAGCAGTTTGATACAGGGGATCGCTGAAGCTTTCTTT. Translating it yields CASSLIQGIAEAFF.

V is TRBV4-3 and J is TRBJ2-5; TRBD2 matches 10 bases. The germline V gene has CDR1 LGHNA and CDR2 YSLEER. V lost 0 bases, J lost 4 bases, and 8 bases stayed unmatched. CDR3 length: 17 residues. The CDR3 region is CASSQDLLAGDLETQYF. CDR3 nucleotide sequence: TGCGCCAGCAGCCAAGATCTCCTAGCGGGAGATCTAGAGACCCAGTACTTC.

In DNA, the CDR3 is TGTGCCATCAGGCGACGACAGGGGGTGGACTACGAGCAGTACTTC. Its translation: CAIRRRQGVDYEQYF. V and J are TRBV10-3 and TRBJ2-7; 9 bases align to TRBD1. Germline V lookup: CDR1 ENHRY, CDR2 SYGVKD. The CDR3 is 15 residues long. Germline trimming cut 6 bases from V and 3 bases from J; bases unmatched to any gene: 9.

The V and J genes are TRBV7-2 and TRBJ2-7, with D unclear. V lost 5 bases and J 1 base, leaving 12 bases between the germline ends. The V gene's germline CDR1 is SGHTA and CDR2 FQGNSA. The length of the CDR3 is 14 residues. The DNA for the CDR3 is TGTGCCAGCAGCCTCTCTCGGGTATCCTACGAGCAGTACTTC. Amino acids: CASSLSRVSYEQYF.

This sequence joins TRBV7-3 and TRBJ2-3, with 7 nucleotides matching TRBD2. V was pared by 1 base and J by 3 bases, with 16 bases of the junction left unmatched. The V gene's germline CDR1 is SGHTA and CDR2 FQGTGA. The CDR3 spans 19 residues. In DNA form, the CDR3 reads TGTGCCAGCAGCTTAATGGGCGGGAGTAAATCCCCCGGGACAGATACGCAGTATTTT. As protein: CASSLMGGSKSPGTDTQYF.

A word on this clone: Other DNA sequences in this sample translate to the same CDR3. DNA of the CDR3: TGTGCCAGCTCACCTCGCACTGAAGAGACCCAGTACTTC. Residues: CASSPRTEETQYF. The genes are TRBV18 and TRBJ2-5, with D hard to call. In germline, CDR1 is KGHSH, CDR2 LQKENI. The CDR3 runs 13 residues. V was cut by 3 bases and J by 3 bases, with 8 bases left in between.

This sequence joins TRBV18 and TRBJ2-1, with 9 bases that match TRBD2. J gave up 6 bases and V 2 bases, and 11 bases lay outside the gene matches. Looked up from germline, CDR1 is KGHSH and CDR2 is LQKENI. This CDR3 is built from 17 residues. The CDR3: CASSPMAGGPVLNEQFF. The CDR3 DNA reads as TGTGCCAGCTCACCAATGGCGGGAGGGCCGGTACTCAATGAGCAGTTCTTC.

This chain connects TRBV7-2 to TRBJ2-3; 11 positions match TRBD2. This CDR3 spans 18 amino acids. Germline V gene lookup returns CDR1 SGHTA and CDR2 FQGNSA. After removal of 0 bases from V and 5 bases from J, the junction contained 10 bases not matched to a gene. The CDR3 loop is CASSLALLAGVGKDTQYF. The CDR3 DNA sequence: TGTGCCAGCAGCTTAGCCTTACTAGCGGGAGTGGGGAAAGATACGCAGTATTTT.